One and the same sample provided the 24 T cell receptor beta chains below, sequenced in a study of T cell changes during pregnancy in multiple sclerosis. Produced via immunoSEQ multiplex PCR; TCRdb's table is partial and in-frame only. Of about 51,000 clones in the sample, roughly 94% are singletons; the top ten hold just under 0.6%. This material consisted of CD4+ T cells from peripheral blood mononuclear cells, taken in the second trimester of pregnancy. The source is a female donor with multiple sclerosis, enrolled in a pregnancy study.

The V gene is TRBV5-6, the J gene TRBJ2-7, with 7 nucleotides matching TRBD1. Germline V gives CDR1 SGHDT, CDR2 YYEEEE. This CDR3 is 13 amino acids long. Unmatched junction bases numbered 4, after V lost 4 bases and J lost 3 bases. The CDR3 DNA reads TGTGCCAGCAGCCCTACAGGGGTCTACGAGCAGTACTTC. Translated: CASSPTGVYEQYF.

The DNA of the CDR3 is TGTGCCAGCAGCTTGGTGGCAGGGACTGTGTTGAGCCCCCTGAGGTACTTC. It translates to CASSLVAGTVLSPLRYF. The J gene is TRBJ2-7, the V gene TRBV7-2, with D possibly matching TRBD2 (6 bases). CDR3 length equals 17 residues. Per germline, CDR1 SGHTA and CDR2 FQGNSA. The germline V and J ends were trimmed by 3 bases and 12 bases, with 30 bases remaining between them.

The chain uses TRBV5-1 and TRBJ2-3, with 12 positions matching TRBD2. Germline V gene sequence: CDR1 SGHRS, CDR2 YFSETQ. The CDR3 loop spans 15 amino acids. V lost 0 bases to trimming and J lost 5 bases; unmatched junction nucleotides: 1. CDR3 protein: CASSLGLAGEDTQYF. Written as DNA, the CDR3 is TGCGCCAGCAGCTTGGGACTAGCGGGGGAAGATACGCAGTATTTT.

The rearrangement joins TRBV19 to TRBJ2-7; TRBD1 matches at 10 bases. V trimming: 3 bases; J trimming: 2 bases; junction bases outside the gene matches: 13. Germline lookup yields CDR1 LNHDA and CDR2 SQIVND (reference sequence). CDR3 length equals 18 residues. The CDR3 sequence is CASSIPGDRGGDTYEQYF. In nucleotides, the CDR3 is TGTGCCAGTAGTATCCCCGGGGACAGGGGAGGGGATACCTACGAGCAGTACTTC.

V and J are TRBV6-1 and TRBJ1-2; weak D call: TRBD1 (5 bases). Germline V gives CDR1 MNHNS, CDR2 SASEGT. V lost 6 bases and J 0 bases, leaving 11 bases between the germline ends. This CDR3 has 14 amino acids. The CDR3: CASRTERANYGYTF. CDR3 coding DNA: TGTGCCAGCAGGACAGAAAGGGCTAACTATGGCTACACCTTC.

V and J are TRBV28 and TRBJ2-5; D possibly corresponds to TRBD1 (6 bases). The CDR3 is 14 amino acids. CDR1 MDHEN and CDR2 SYDVKM come from the germline V gene. Trimming left V 2 bases short and J 2 bases short, with 9 bases between. The CDR3 DNA reads as TGTGCCAGCAGTTTAGGGACACTTCAAGAGACCCAGTACTTC. It specifies CASSLGTLQETQYF.

V and J are TRBV6-5 and TRBJ1-1; 11 nucleotides agree with TRBD1. This CDR3 comprises 14 residues. V lost 5 bases, J lost 4 bases, and 3 bases stayed unmatched. Germline assignment: CDR1 MNHEY and CDR2 SVGAGI. Here the CDR3 reads CASSGQGAATEAFF. In DNA, the CDR3 is TGTGCCAGCAGTGGACAGGGGGCAGCCACTGAAGCTTTCTTT.

V is TRBV6-4 and J is TRBJ2-1, with 8 bases that match TRBD2. V lost 4 bases and J lost 0; bases outside the gene matches: 11. Germline CDR1 reads MRHNA; CDR2 reads SNTAGT. The CDR3 has 18 amino acids. For the CDR3, the DNA is TGTGCCAGCAGTGTCCTACCAGCGGGGGCCCTCTCCTACAATGAGCAGTTCTTC. Its translation is CASSVLPAGALSYNEQFF.

The CDR3 loop is CASASQDFTDTQYF. DNA for the CDR3: TGTGCCAGTGCATCGCAGGACTTCACAGATACGCAGTATTTT. The chain recombines TRBV5-8 with TRBJ2-3, with D perhaps matching TRBD2 (5 bases). CDR1 is SGHTS, CDR2 YDEGEE, per germline. The CDR3 length is 14 residues. Trimming took off 8 bases at V and 2 bases at J, with 15 bases between the two ends.

This chain joins TRBV7-2 and TRBJ1-2; D is possibly TRBD1 (6 bases). This CDR3 region has 15 residues. V was pared by 5 bases and J by 6 bases, with 19 bases between. The germline CDR1 and CDR2 sequences are SGHTA and FQGNSA. DNA for the CDR3: TGTGCCAGCAGCCCAGAGGGGGGGTTGGGGAATGGCTACACCTTC. Amino acid sequence: CASSPEGGLGNGYTF.

J is TRBJ1-5 and V is TRBV10-3, with D tentatively TRBD1 (5 bases). V was clipped by 4 bases and J by 3 bases, with 10 bases between them. Germline CDR1 is ENHRY and CDR2 is SYGVKD. The CDR3 runs 14 residues. The CDR3 DNA sequence: TGTGCCATCAGTGTTACAGGTTCCAATCAGCCCCAGCATTTT. Protein sequence: CAISVTGSNQPQHF.

This chain joins TRBV5-6 and TRBJ2-7; no clear D. This CDR3 comprises 12 residues. V was pared by 1 base and J by 5 bases, with 7 bases between. The germline CDR1 and CDR2 sequences are SGHDT and YYEEEE. CDR3: CASSLMRNEQYF. As DNA, the CDR3 is TGTGCCAGCAGCTTGATGAGAAACGAGCAGTACTTC. Supplemented by reference TRBV5-6 and TRBJ2-7, the full variable domain reads DAGVTQSPTHLIKTRGQQVTLRCSPKSGHDTVSWYQQALGQGPQFIFQYYEEEERQRGNFPDRFSGHQFPNYSSELNVNALLLGDSALYLCASSLMRNEQYFGPGTRLTVT.

This chain uses TRBV6-6 with TRBJ1-1; no firm D call. There are 15 residues in the CDR3. Germline V CDR1 and CDR2: MNHNY, SVGAGI (reference sequence). V lost 7 bases and J 0 bases, leaving 15 bases between the germline ends. The CDR3 DNA reads as TGTGCCAGCAATCCGAACCACTCCATGAACACTGAAGCTTTCTTT. Its translation: CASNPNHSMNTEAFF.

This chain links TRBV6-1 with TRBJ1-2, with 9 positions matching TRBD1. The V gene end was trimmed by 3 bases and the J gene end by 5 bases; junction bases not matched to a gene: 7. In germline, CDR1 is MNHNS, CDR2 SASEGT. This CDR3 contains 15 residues. CDR3 loop: CASSDWLGQGYGYTF. The CDR3 DNA reads TGTGCCAGCAGTGACTGGTTGGGACAGGGATATGGCTACACCTTC.

The chain joins TRBV4-3 to TRBJ2-7; TRBD2 is a possible D gene (5 bases). The CDR3 is 16 residues long. CDR1 is LGHNA and CDR2 is YSLEER in the germline V gene. The V end lost 0 bases, the J end lost 3 bases, and 15 bases lay between the germline ends. This chain's CDR3 is CASSQDRRTDLYEQYF. The CDR3 nucleotides are TGCGCCAGCAGCCAAGATCGTAGGACTGACCTCTACGAGCAGTACTTC.

The J gene is TRBJ1-2, the V gene TRBV6-5; D is undetermined. Trimming shortened V by 3 bases and J by 7 bases, and 12 bases separated the two germline ends. The CDR3 runs 13 residues. Germline loops: CDR1 MNHEY, CDR2 SVGAGI. DNA for the CDR3: TGTGCCAGCAGTTATCGGGGAAAGAGTGGCTACACCTTC. It translates to CASSYRGKSGYTF.

Here the CDR3 reads CASSFPRQGTYEQYF. CDR3 DNA: TGTGCCAGCAGCTTCCCCCGCCAGGGCACCTACGAGCAGTACTTC. This sequence joins TRBV5-5 and TRBJ2-7; D possibly corresponds to TRBD1 (5 bases). The germline V gene has CDR1 SGHKS and CDR2 YYEKEE (reference sequence). This CDR3 comprises 15 residues. Deletions cut 2 bases from V and 2 bases from J, with 14 bases between.

The chain combines TRBV12-5 with TRBJ2-4; 14 bases fit TRBD2. Germline lookup yields CDR1 LGHNT and CDR2 FRNRAP. J gave up 0 bases and V 2 bases, and 9 bases lay outside the gene matches. The CDR3 loop spans 20 amino acids. The CDR3 coding sequence is TGTGCTAGTGGTTTGTACTCCGGACTAGCGGGGGGTCTAGCCAAAAACATTCAGTACTTC. Protein product: CASGLYSGLAGGLAKNIQYF.

The chain uses TRBV7-2 and TRBJ1-6; TRBD1 matches at 8 bases. Germline CDR1 is SGHTA and CDR2 is FQGNSA. J was trimmed by 9 bases and V by 4 bases; bases with no gene match: 2. The CDR3 covers 13 residues. The CDR3, as DNA: TGTGCCAGCAGCTCCGGACAGGGTTCACCCCTCCACTTT. It yields the protein CASSSGQGSPLHF.

V usage is TRBV5-1 and J usage is TRBJ1-1; tentatively, D is TRBD1 (6 bases). The CDR3 loop spans 12 amino acids. Germline CDR1 reads SGHRS; CDR2 reads YFSETQ. V was clipped by 0 bases and J by 8 bases, with 8 bases between them. The CDR3 bases are TGCGCCAGCAGCTTGGGCCAGGGGGAAGCTTTCTTT. This gives the protein CASSLGQGEAFF.

J is TRBJ2-3 and V is TRBV4-2; tentative D call: TRBD2 (5 bases). The CDR3 sequence is 15 residues long. Trimming left V 0 bases short and J 1 base short, with 8 bases between. Germline values: CDR1 LGHNA, CDR2 YNFKEQ. This chain's CDR3 is CASSQDEAGTDTQYF. As DNA, the CDR3 is TGTGCCAGCAGCCAAGATGAAGCGGGCACAGATACGCAGTATTTT.

The chain has TRBV19 and TRBJ2-6; 9 bases are shared with TRBD1. V was clipped by 5 bases and J by 2 bases; unmatched bases: 13. The germline CDR1 and CDR2 sequences are LNHDA and SQIVND (reference sequence). The CDR3 extends over 19 amino acids. CDR3 in amino acids: CASSPLGTGLWAGANVLTF. CDR3 sequence (DNA): TGTGCCAGTAGTCCGCTCGGGACAGGGCTCTGGGCTGGGGCCAACGTCCTGACTTTC.

The chain couples TRBV4-3 to TRBJ2-7, with D perhaps TRBD1 (6 bases). This CDR3 spans 15 amino acids. Trimming removed 0 bases at V and 4 bases at J, with 13 bases between. Germline V gene sequence: CDR1 LGHNA, CDR2 YSLEER. CDR3 coding DNA: TGCGCCAGCAGCCAAGATTGGTTGCAGGGGTACGAGCAGTACTTC. Amino acids: CASSQDWLQGYEQYF.

The chain uses TRBV5-1 and TRBJ1-4; possibly TRBD1 for D (6 bases). Looked up from germline, CDR1 is SGHRS and CDR2 is YFSETQ. Trimming pared 0 bases from V and 7 bases from J, leaving 10 bases between. The CDR3 contains 14 residues. CDR3 coding DNA: TGCGCCAGCAGCTTGGAGGGCAGGGGTGAAAAACTGTTTTTT. Protein: CASSLEGRGEKLFF. Variable domain in full (rest from reference TRBV5-1 and TRBJ1-4): KAGVTQTPRYLIKTRGQQVTLSCSPISGHRSVSWYQQTPGQGLQFLFEYFSETQRNKGNFPGRFSGRQFSNSRSEMNVSTLELGDSALYLCASSLEGRGEKLFFGSGTQLSVL.